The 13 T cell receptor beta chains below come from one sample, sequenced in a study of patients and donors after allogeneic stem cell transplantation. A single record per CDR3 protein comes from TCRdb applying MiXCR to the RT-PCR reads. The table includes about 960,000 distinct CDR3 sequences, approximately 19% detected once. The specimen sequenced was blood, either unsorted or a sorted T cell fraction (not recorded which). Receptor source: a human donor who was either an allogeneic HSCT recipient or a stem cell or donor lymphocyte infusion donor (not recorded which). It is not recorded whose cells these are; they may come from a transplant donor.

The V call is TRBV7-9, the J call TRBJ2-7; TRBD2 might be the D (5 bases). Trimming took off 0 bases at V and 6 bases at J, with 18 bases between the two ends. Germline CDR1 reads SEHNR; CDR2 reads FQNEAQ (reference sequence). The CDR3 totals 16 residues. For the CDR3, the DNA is TGTGCCAGCAGCTTAGCGGCAGCTACTAGGTACAGCGAGCAGTACTTC. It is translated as CASSLAAATRYSEQYF.

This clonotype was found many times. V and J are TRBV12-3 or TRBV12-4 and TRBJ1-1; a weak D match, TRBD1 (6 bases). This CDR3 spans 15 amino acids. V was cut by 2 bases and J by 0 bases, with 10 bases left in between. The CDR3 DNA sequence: TGTGCCAGCAGTTTACGTCAGGGGATGAACACTGAAGCTTTCTTT. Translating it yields CASSLRQGMNTEAFF.

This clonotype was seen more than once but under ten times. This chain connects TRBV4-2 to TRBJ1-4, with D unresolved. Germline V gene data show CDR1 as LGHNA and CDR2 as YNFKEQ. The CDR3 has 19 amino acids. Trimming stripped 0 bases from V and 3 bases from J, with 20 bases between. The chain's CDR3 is CASSQDYSLGGPPNEKLFF. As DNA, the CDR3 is TGTGCCAGCAGCCAAGATTATTCCCTTGGTGGGCCGCCTAATGAAAAACTGTTTTTT.

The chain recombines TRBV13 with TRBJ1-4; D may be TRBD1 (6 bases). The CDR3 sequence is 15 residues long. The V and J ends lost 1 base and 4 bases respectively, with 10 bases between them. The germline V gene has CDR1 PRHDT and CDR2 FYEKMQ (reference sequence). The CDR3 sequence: CASSLAGVRNEKLFF. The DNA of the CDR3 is TGTGCCAGCAGCTTAGCAGGGGTCCGTAATGAAAAACTGTTTTTT. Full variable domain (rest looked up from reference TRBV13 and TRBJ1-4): AAGVIQSPRHLIKEKRETATLKCYPIPRHDTVYWYQQGPGQDPQFLISFYEKMQSDKGSIPDRFSAQQFSDYHSELNMSSLELGDSALYFCASSLAGVRNEKLFFGSGTQLSVL.

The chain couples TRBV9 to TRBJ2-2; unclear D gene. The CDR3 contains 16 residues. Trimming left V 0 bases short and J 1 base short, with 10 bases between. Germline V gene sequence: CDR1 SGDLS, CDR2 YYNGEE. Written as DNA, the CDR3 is TGTGCCAGCAGCGTAGTGACGGGCTGGAACACCGGGGAGCTGTTTTTT. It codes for CASSVVTGWNTGELFF.

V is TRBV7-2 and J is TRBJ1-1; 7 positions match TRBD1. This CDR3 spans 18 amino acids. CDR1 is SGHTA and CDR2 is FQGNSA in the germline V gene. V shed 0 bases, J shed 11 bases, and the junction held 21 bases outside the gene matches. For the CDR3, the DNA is TGTGCCAGCAGCTTAGCGCTTTTGTTTGGACAGGACGGGATAGGGGCTTTCTTT. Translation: CASSLALLFGQDGIGAFF. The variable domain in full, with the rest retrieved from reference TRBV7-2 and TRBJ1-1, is GAGVSQSPSNKVTEKGKDVELRCDPISGHTALYWYRQSLGQGLEFLIYFQGNSAPDKSGLPSDRFSAERTGGSVSTLTIQRTQQEDSAVYLCASSLALLFGQDGIGAFFGQGTRLTVV.

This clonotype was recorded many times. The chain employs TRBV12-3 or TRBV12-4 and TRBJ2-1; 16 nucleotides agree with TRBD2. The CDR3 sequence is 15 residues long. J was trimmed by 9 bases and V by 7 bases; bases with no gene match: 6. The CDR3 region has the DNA TGTGCCAGCAATATGGGACTAGCGGGAGGGACTGAGCAGTTCTTC. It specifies CASNMGLAGGTEQFF.

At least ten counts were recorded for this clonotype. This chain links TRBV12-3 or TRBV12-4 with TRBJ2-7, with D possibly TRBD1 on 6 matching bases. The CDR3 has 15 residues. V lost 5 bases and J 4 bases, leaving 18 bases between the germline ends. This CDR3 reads CASSPWTVPSYEQYF. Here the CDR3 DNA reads TGTGCCAGCAGTCCCTGGACAGTTCCATCGTACGAGCAGTACTTC.

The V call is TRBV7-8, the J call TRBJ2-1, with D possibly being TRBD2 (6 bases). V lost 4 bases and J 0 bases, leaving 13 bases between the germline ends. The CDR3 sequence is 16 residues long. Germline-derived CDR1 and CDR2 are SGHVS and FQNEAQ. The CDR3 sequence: CASSSPDYCSYNEQFF. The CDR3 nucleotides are TGTGCCAGCAGCTCCCCGGACTATTGCTCCTACAATGAGCAGTTCTTC. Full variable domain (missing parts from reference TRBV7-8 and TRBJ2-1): GAGVSQSPRYKVAKRGQDVALRCDPISGHVSLFWYQQALGQGPEFLTYFQNEAQLDKSGLPSDRFFAERPEGSVSTLKIQRTQQEDSAVYLCASSSPDYCSYNEQFFGPGTRLTVL.

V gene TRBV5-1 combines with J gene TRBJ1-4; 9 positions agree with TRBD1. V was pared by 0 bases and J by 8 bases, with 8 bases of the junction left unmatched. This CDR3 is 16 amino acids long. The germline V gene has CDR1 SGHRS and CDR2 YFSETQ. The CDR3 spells CASSLGAGQGEEKLFF. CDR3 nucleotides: TGCGCCAGCAGCTTGGGCGCGGGACAGGGTGAAGAAAAACTGTTTTTT.

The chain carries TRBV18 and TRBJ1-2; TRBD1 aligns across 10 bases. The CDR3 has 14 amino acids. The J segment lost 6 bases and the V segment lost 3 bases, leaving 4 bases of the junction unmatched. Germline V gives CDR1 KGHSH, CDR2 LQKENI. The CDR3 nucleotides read TGTGCCAGCTCACCGTCCGGGACAGGGGATGGCTACACCTTC. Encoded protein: CASSPSGTGDGYTF.

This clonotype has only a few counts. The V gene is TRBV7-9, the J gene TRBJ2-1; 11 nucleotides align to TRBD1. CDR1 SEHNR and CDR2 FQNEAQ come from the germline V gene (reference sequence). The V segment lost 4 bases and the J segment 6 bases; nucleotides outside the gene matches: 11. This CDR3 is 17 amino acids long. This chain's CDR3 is CASSSRGTGGRGNEQFF. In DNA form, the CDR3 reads TGTGCCAGCAGCTCTAGGGGGACAGGGGGGAGGGGCAATGAGCAGTTCTTC.

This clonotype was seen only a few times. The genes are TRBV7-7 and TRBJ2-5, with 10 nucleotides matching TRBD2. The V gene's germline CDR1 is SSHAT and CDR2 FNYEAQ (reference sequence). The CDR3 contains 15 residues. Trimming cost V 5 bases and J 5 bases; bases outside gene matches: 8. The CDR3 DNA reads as TGTGCCAGCAGCCCGACTAGCGGGTTGCGGGAGACCCAGTACTTC. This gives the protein CASSPTSGLRETQYF. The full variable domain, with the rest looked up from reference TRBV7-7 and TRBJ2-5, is GAGVSQSPRYKVTKRGQDVTLRCDPISSHATLYWYQQALGQGPEFLTYFNYEAQPDKSGLPSDRFSAERPEGSISTLTIQRTEQRDSAMYRCASSPTSGLRETQYFGPGTRLLVL.